This TCR beta chain was profiled in a study of cytomegalovirus exposure and HLA in healthy donors (dated by TCRdb to 2016 to 2017). Background on the whole study: According to a later analysis, one platform produced both the roughly 110 validation repertoires and the 730 or so repertoires of the first cohort. The study aimed to test whether cataloging public T cell receptors could reveal signatures of past pathogen exposure. In addition to the first cohort of several hundred subjects, a separate validation cohort of approximately 120 different subjects was used. High-throughput TCR immunosequencing, statistical association of individual TCRs with disease status, and machine learning were combined to predict cytomegalovirus infection status.

Library preparation used the immunoSEQ multiplex PCR assay. In the paper's pipeline: To diagnose cytomegalovirus status from the catalog of TCR beta chain sequences, a statistical classification framework was built. This immuneACCESS table, as held by TCRdb, lists in-frame sequences with V and J called but not all clones. Of the missing ones, under half trace to an unresolved V gene in checked studies; the others have no known cause. The V and J calls and clone size come from that table; D and trimming were worked out from the DNA. In all, the sample holds roughly 50,000 clones, and roughly 90% of those were seen once. The ten largest clonotypes hold less than 4% of the sample. The donors belonged to the validation cohort of under 150 subjects, which was separate from the approximately 700-subject first cohort. General study outcomes and caveats: A total of 150 to 200 TCR beta chains were listed by the study as associated with cytomegalovirus. The classifier was reported to diagnose cytomegalovirus status with high specificity and sensitivity in both the original cohort and the validation cohort. The validation cohort had no HLA typing available for a later analysis, so co-occurrence within that cohort was assessed over all 130 or so repertoires. The authors suggested that the approach could potentially be extended to other disease states and immunological phenotypes. Most TCR sequences were observed very rarely across donors, whereas some public TCRs were present in many individuals. A few of the identified cytomegalovirus-associated TCR beta chains were confirmed in vitro to be specific for cytomegalovirus antigens. A later analysis found that TCRs clustered in the first cohort also tended to co-occur in the 130 or so validation repertoires, with approximately 94% of cluster scores above 0.

Relative to germline, V is missing 4 bases and J is missing 4 bases, with 6 bases of the junction outside any gene match. From the germline V gene (reference sequence), CDR1 is SEHNR and CDR2 is FQNEAQ. Inclusive of the bounding cysteine and phenylalanine, the CDR3 is 14 residues long. Only the CDR3 DNA stays, 42 bases, in frame from base 1. Points on this clone: The clone's antigen remains unknown. No base qualities exist here, and no much larger clone lies one base off it.

The rearranged chain carries TRBV7-9 and TRBJ1-2, and TRBD1 aligns with 7 junction nucleotides. Sequencing was done on a sample of PBMCs. The sequence was collected from a man aged 18 to 30 in good health and CMV-seronegative. This receptor carries the CDR3 CASSSRQGIYGYTF. The nucleotides are TGTGCCAGCAGCTCCCGACAGGGAATCTATGGCTACACCTTC.